Presented here are 11 T cell receptor beta chains from one specimen sequenced in a study of T cell repertoires in cytomegalovirus infection. One entry per CDR3 protein results from TCRdb running MiXCR on the reads. The sample records about 190,000 distinct CDR3 sequences, less than 9.5% being singletons. Input material: PBMCs. The receptors come from a human donor in good health (CMV status not recorded). Some clones in this sample may be carry-over from other donors' samples.

The table lists this clonotype with a few counts. The rearrangement links TRBV7-3 to TRBJ2-2; D perhaps matches TRBD1 (5 bases). From germline, CDR1 is SGHTA and CDR2 FQGTGA. With 2 bases removed from V and 2 bases from J, the gap between germline ends came to 9 bases. This CDR3 region has 15 residues. In DNA, the CDR3 is TGTGCCAGCAGCTTATGGACACAAAACACCGGGGAGCTGTTTTTT. It is translated as CASSLWTQNTGELFF.

This clonotype was counted at least ten times. The rearrangement links TRBV7-8 to TRBJ2-7, with 8 bases matching TRBD1. The germline gives CDR1 SGHVS, CDR2 FQNEAQ. CDR3 length: 13 amino acids. The V gene end was trimmed by 5 bases and the J gene end by 5 bases; junction bases not matched to a gene: 5. CDR3 protein: CASSAGTGHEQYF. The CDR3 region has the DNA TGTGCCAGCAGCGCCGGGACAGGACACGAGCAGTACTTC.

This clonotype appeared many times. The chain uses TRBV7-3 and TRBJ2-3, with 8 positions matching TRBD2. In germline, CDR1 is SGHTA, CDR2 FQGTGA. After removal of 3 bases from V and 6 bases from J, the junction contained 8 bases not matched to a gene. The length of the CDR3 is 15 residues. The CDR3 coding sequence is TGTGCCAGCAGCTTGGGACTAGACGGCTCCGATACGCAGTATTTT. As protein: CASSLGLDGSDTQYF.

The chain recombines TRBV2 with TRBJ2-7, with D maybe TRBD2 (5 bases). Trimming removed 3 bases from V and 3 bases from J, with 12 bases in between. CDR1 and CDR2 from the germline V gene are SNHLY and FYNNEI. CDR3 length equals 14 residues. The CDR3 protein is CASSEPRAIYEQYF. CDR3 nucleotide sequence: TGTGCCAGCAGTGAGCCGAGGGCGATCTACGAGCAGTACTTC.

CDR3 protein: CASSFRGLSSYEQYF. The CDR3, as DNA: TGTGCCAGCAGTTTCAGGGGGCTCAGCTCCTACGAGCAGTACTTC. This sequence joins TRBV28 and TRBJ2-7, with 8 bases fitting TRBD1. CDR1 is MDHEN and CDR2 is SYDVKM in the germline V gene. The CDR3 has 15 amino acids. V gave up 3 bases and J gave up 0 bases; unmatched junction bases: 4.

This clonotype occurred many times. The V call is TRBV7-2, the J call TRBJ2-3; 13 bases fit TRBD2. The CDR3 length is 16 residues. Germline V gives CDR1 SGHTA, CDR2 FQGNSA. J was trimmed by 2 bases and V by 5 bases; bases with no gene match: 4. The CDR3 region has the DNA TGTGCCAGCAGCCCCACTAGCGGGGGGGTCACAGATACGCAGTATTTT. This translates into CASSPTSGGVTDTQYF.

This clonotype was seen repeatedly, ten times or more. The rearrangement uses TRBV7-2 and TRBJ2-1; D is unclear. CDR3 length: 13 amino acids. Trimming stripped 3 bases from V and 8 bases from J, with 11 bases between. From germline, CDR1 is SGHTA and CDR2 FQGNSA. The CDR3 spells CASSLATEDEQFF. The CDR3 DNA is TGTGCCAGCAGCTTGGCCACTGAGGATGAGCAGTTCTTC.

This rearrangement joins TRBV6-1 to TRBJ2-1, with 7 bases matching TRBD1. V shed 10 bases and J 9 bases; nucleotides not matched to a gene: 12. Germline V CDR1 and CDR2: MNHNS, SASEGT. The CDR3 totals 13 residues. The CDR3 here is CANSLADRAEQFF. CDR3 DNA: TGTGCCAACAGCTTGGCAGACAGGGCTGAGCAGTTCTTC.

At least ten counts were recorded for this clonotype. The genes are TRBV12-3 or TRBV12-4 and TRBJ2-3, with D unclear. The CDR3 is made up of 14 amino acids. V was cut by 2 bases and J by 2 bases, with 8 bases left in between. The DNA for the CDR3 is TGTGCCAGCAGTTTACAACTCGACACAGATACGCAGTATTTT. It yields the protein CASSLQLDTDTQYF.

V gene TRBV12-3 or TRBV12-4 combines with J gene TRBJ1-5; D is unresolved. V gave up 5 bases and J gave up 0 bases, with 11 bases separating them. The CDR3 loop spans 15 amino acids. CDR3: CASSTTGISNQPQHF. The CDR3 DNA reads TGTGCCAGCAGTACCACGGGGATTAGCAATCAGCCCCAGCATTTT.

In DNA, the CDR3 is TGCGCCAGCAGCCATTCTTGGACCCTGGGGGGCTACGAGCAGTACTTC. Translation gives CASSHSWTLGGYEQYF. This sequence joins TRBV4-3 and TRBJ2-7; maybe TRBD2 (6 bases). V was cut by 3 bases and J by 3 bases, with 18 bases left in between. Germline V gene lookup returns CDR1 LGHNA and CDR2 YSLEER. There are 16 residues in the CDR3.